These 26 T cell receptor beta chains share one sample of origin, sequenced in a study of blood T cell repertoires in COVID-19. TCRdb keeps only in-frame clones here, not all; method: immunoSEQ multiplex PCR. The sample has 150,000 or so clones; 80% to 95% are singletons. What was sequenced was peripheral blood. The receptor set was obtained from a woman aged 50 to 65 with acute or convalescent COVID-19.

The chain combines TRBV7-8 with TRBJ1-1; TRBD1 agrees at 9 bases. CDR3 size: 15 residues. V lost 4 bases, J lost 1 base, and 4 bases stayed unmatched. Germline lookup yields CDR1 SGHVS and CDR2 FQNEAQ. The CDR3 nucleotides are TGTGCCAGCAGCTGGGGACAGGGCACGAACACTGAAGCTTTCTTT. Protein: CASSWGQGTNTEAFF. Full variable domain (outside the CDR3, taken from reference TRBV7-8 and TRBJ1-1): GAGVSQSPRYKVAKRGQDVALRCDPISGHVSLFWYQQALGQGPEFLTYFQNEAQLDKSGLPSDRFFAERPEGSVSTLKIQRTQQEDSAVYLCASSWGQGTNTEAFFGQGTRLTVV.

J is TRBJ1-1 and V is TRBV6-2 or TRBV6-3, with no clear D. Trimming left V 5 bases short and J 0 bases short, with 10 bases between. CDR1 is MNHEY and CDR2 is SVGEGT in the germline V gene. This CDR3 spans 14 amino acids. CDR3 protein: CASSPTPMNTEAFF. For the CDR3, the DNA is TGTGCCAGCAGTCCCACACCCATGAACACTGAAGCTTTCTTT.

The rearrangement links TRBV15 to TRBJ1-1; D ambiguous. Germline lookup yields CDR1 LNHNV and CDR2 YYDKDF (reference sequence). Trimming pared 0 bases from V and 6 bases from J, leaving 14 bases between. CDR3 length equals 15 residues. The CDR3 coding sequence is TGTGCCACCAGCAGAGACCCTCCCCCGAGGGCTGAAGCTTTCTTT. It specifies CATSRDPPPRAEAFF. Using reference TRBV15 and TRBJ1-1 for the parts outside the CDR3, the full variable domain is DAMVIQNPRYQVTQFGKPVTLSCSQTLNHNVMYWYQQKSSQAPKLLFHYYDKDFNNEADTPDNFQSRRPNTSFCFLDIRSPGLGDTAMYLCATSRDPPPRAEAFFGQGTRLTVV.

J is TRBJ2-2 and V is TRBV7-2, with D unresolved. Germline CDR1 and CDR2: SGHTA and FQGNSA. CDR3 length: 14 residues. V was cut by 1 base and J by 4 bases, with 7 bases left in between. The CDR3 is CASSLEAVTGELFF. The CDR3 nucleotides read TGTGCCAGCAGCTTAGAGGCGGTCACCGGGGAGCTGTTTTTT. Supplemented by reference TRBV7-2 and TRBJ2-2, the full variable domain reads GAGVSQSPSNKVTEKGKDVELRCDPISGHTALYWYRQSLGQGLEFLIYFQGNSAPDKSGLPSDRFSAERTGGSVSTLTIQRTQQEDSAVYLCASSLEAVTGELFFGEGSRLTVL.

The chain carries TRBV6-6 and TRBJ1-1; no firm D call. There are 13 residues in the CDR3. In germline, CDR1 is MNHNY, CDR2 SVGAGI (reference sequence). V lost 6 bases and J lost 1, with 9 bases in between. Written as DNA, the CDR3 is TGTGCCAGCAGCTCCTCAGGGAACACTGAAGCTTTCTTT. It yields the protein CASSSSGNTEAFF.

The CDR3 DNA reads TGTGCCAGCAGCCCCCCCGGGACAGGGGGTCAGCCCCAGCATTTT. Translating gives CASSPPGTGGQPQHF. This chain uses TRBV6-2 or TRBV6-3 with TRBJ1-5; 11 positions agree with TRBD1. The CDR3 totals 15 residues. The trim removed 6 bases at V and 6 bases at J, leaving 7 bases unmatched. Germline lookup yields CDR1 MNHEY and CDR2 SVGEGT.

This chain connects TRBV7-9 to TRBJ2-1, with 8 bases that match TRBD2. The CDR3 has 18 residues. The V segment lost 4 bases and the J segment 5 bases; nucleotides outside the gene matches: 16. Germline V gene sequence: CDR1 SEHNR, CDR2 FQNEAQ (reference sequence). The CDR3 region is CASSSPLLDSGKDNEQFF. CDR3 in DNA: TGTGCCAGCAGCTCGCCCCTCTTGGATAGCGGGAAGGACAATGAGCAGTTCTTC.

The V gene is TRBV5-4, the J gene TRBJ2-7; 7 bases fit TRBD1. V lost 7 bases, J lost 5 bases, and 9 bases stayed unmatched. The CDR3 consists of 13 residues. CDR1 SGHNT and CDR2 YYREEE come from the germline V gene (reference sequence). The CDR3 sequence is CASSTGTVNEQYF. The CDR3 DNA sequence: TGTGCCAGCTCTACTGGGACAGTCAACGAGCAGTACTTC.

This clone was detected once. The CDR3 here is CASSVRQGESGELFF. CDR3 nucleotides: TGTGCCAGCAGCGTCCGACAGGGGGAGAGCGGGGAGCTGTTTTTT. The chain carries TRBV5-6 and TRBJ2-2, with 9 bases fitting TRBD1. This CDR3 region has 15 residues. Trimming cost V 4 bases and J 7 bases; bases outside gene matches: 8. Germline assignment: CDR1 SGHDT and CDR2 YYEEEE.

The chain links TRBV4-3 to TRBJ2-5, with D hard to call. Trimming took 1 base from V and 5 from J, leaving 11 bases between them. The germline V gene has CDR1 LGHNA and CDR2 YSLEER. This CDR3 region has 14 residues. CDR3: CASSQGLIGETQYF. The DNA of the CDR3 is TGCGCCAGCAGCCAAGGGCTAATCGGGGAGACCCAGTACTTC.

V is TRBV19 and J is TRBJ2-7; maybe TRBD1 (6 bases). V was shortened by 10 bases and J by 6 bases, with 13 bases between the two germline ends. CDR3 length: 11 residues. Germline assignment: CDR1 LNHDA and CDR2 SQIVND (reference sequence). As DNA, the CDR3 is TGTGCCACCCGGGAAGGGGGCGAGCAGTACTTC. Translated, it gives CATREGGEQYF.

The genes are TRBV7-2 and TRBJ2-2; TRBD2 is a possible D gene (5 bases). The V gene's germline CDR1 is SGHTA and CDR2 FQGNSA. V lost 3 bases to trimming and J lost 1 base, with 6 bases between them. CDR3 length: 14 residues. Here the CDR3 reads CASSFGVNTGELFF. Written as DNA, the CDR3 is TGTGCCAGCAGCTTCGGGGTGAACACCGGGGAGCTGTTTTTT.

This clone was picked up a small number of times. The rearrangement joins TRBV9 to TRBJ1-1, with 9 bases aligning to TRBD1. CDR1 is SGDLS and CDR2 is YYNGEE in the germline V gene. The CDR3 has 15 residues. V shed 3 bases, J shed 4 bases, and the junction held 7 bases outside the gene matches. Here the CDR3 DNA reads TGTGCCAGCAGCGCAGGACAGGGGCCCGGCACTGAAGCTTTCTTT. It is translated as CASSAGQGPGTEAFF.

The J gene is TRBJ1-3, the V gene TRBV5-4, with D perhaps matching TRBD1 (5 bases). Trimming removed 0 bases at V and 1 base at J, with 11 bases between. The CDR3 is 16 amino acids. In germline, CDR1 is SGHNT, CDR2 YYREEE (reference sequence). The CDR3 here is CASSLGTSFSGNTIYF. In DNA form, the CDR3 reads TGTGCCAGCAGCTTGGGGACAAGTTTTTCTGGAAACACCATATATTTT.

V and J are TRBV27 and TRBJ2-7; 9 nucleotides match TRBD1. J lost 6 bases, V lost 6 bases, and 9 bases had no gene match. This CDR3 contains 14 residues. Per germline, CDR1 MNHEY and CDR2 SMNVEV (reference sequence). In DNA, the CDR3 is TGTGCCAGCAGGCCGGGACAGGGCGGAATCGAGCAGTACTTC. Its protein is CASRPGQGGIEQYF.

V and J are TRBV2 and TRBJ2-1; 8 bases line up with TRBD2. Germline CDR1 SNHLY, CDR2 FYNNEI. V lost 3 bases and J lost 5; bases outside the gene matches: 3. CDR3 length: 14 amino acids. The CDR3 coding sequence is TGTGCCAGCAGTGACGGACTAGCCGACAATGAGCAGTTCTTC. Residues: CASSDGLADNEQFF.

The J gene is TRBJ2-1, the V gene TRBV7-2; no clear D gene. Germline V gene data show CDR1 as SGHTA and CDR2 as FQGNSA. V lost 5 bases, J lost 8 bases, and 16 bases lay in between. The CDR3 is 14 residues long. The CDR3 sequence is CASSPNLESYEQFF. CDR3 sequence (DNA): TGTGCCAGCAGCCCAAATCTTGAGAGCTATGAGCAGTTCTTC.

The V and J genes are TRBV12-5 and TRBJ2-1; TRBD2 is a possible D gene (5 bases). The V gene's germline CDR1 is LGHNT and CDR2 FRNRAP. CDR3 length: 12 amino acids. Trimming removed 6 bases at V and 9 bases at J, with 12 bases between. CDR3 region: CASGPLVGEQFF. The CDR3 DNA sequence: TGTGCTAGTGGACCACTAGTGGGTGAGCAGTTCTTC.

J is TRBJ1-2 and V is TRBV19; TRBD1 aligns across 7 bases. Losses at the gene ends were 5 bases for V and 3 bases for J; bases not matched to a gene: 6. From germline, CDR1 is LNHDA and CDR2 SQIVND (reference sequence). This CDR3 comprises 14 residues. In nucleotides, the CDR3 is TGTGCCAGTAGTTTAGGCCAGGGGGACTATGGCTACACCTTC. This translates into CASSLGQGDYGYTF.

The chain recombines TRBV21-1 with TRBJ1-1. TRBV21-1 is a pseudogene segment. This CDR3 comprises 16 residues. In nucleotides, the CDR3 is TGTGCCAGCAGCCCCTGGAGGGGCTCAAGGAACACTGAAGCTTTCTTT. This translates into CASSPWRGSRNTEAFF.

This clone came up many times. The rearrangement links TRBV19 to TRBJ1-2, with 9 bases fitting TRBD1. V dropped 7 bases and J dropped 6; count of bases not matched to a gene: 12. Germline CDR1 LNHDA, CDR2 SQIVND (reference sequence). This CDR3 has 15 residues. This CDR3 is CASITTGGGLDGYTF. The CDR3, as DNA: TGTGCCAGTATAACTACAGGGGGCGGATTGGATGGCTACACCTTC.

The chain is built from TRBV4-2 and TRBJ2-1, with 7 bases identical to TRBD1. The CDR3 is made up of 15 amino acids. Germline assignment: CDR1 LGHNA and CDR2 YNFKEQ. V trimming: 3 bases; J trimming: 4 bases; junction bases outside the gene matches: 6. The CDR3 DNA reads as TGTGCCAGCAGCCATAATGACAGGGTATACAATGAGCAGTTCTTC. Translation: CASSHNDRVYNEQFF.

About this clone itself: Different DNA sequences within this sample yield the same CDR3. The rearrangement joins TRBV9 to TRBJ2-2; D gene unclear. Between the trimmed V and J ends, which lost 2 bases and 3 bases, there was a span of 5 bases. Germline CDR1 is SGDLS and CDR2 is YYNGEE. There are 13 residues in the CDR3. CDR3 nucleotide sequence: TGTGCCAGCAGCGTTGAGCACACCGGGGAGCTGTTTTTT. Encoded protein: CASSVEHTGELFF.

The chain is built from TRBV21-1 and TRBJ1-3; whether TRBD1, the table's D call, matches the DNA was not checked. TRBV21-1 is reported as a pseudogene. This CDR3 region has 17 residues. The DNA of the CDR3 is TGTGCCAGCAGCCTTATTCGAGACAGGGTGTGCGGAAACACCATATATTTT. The encoded protein is CASSLIRDRVCGNTIYF.

The chain is built from TRBV24-1 and TRBJ1-2; D not certain. The V end was cut by 0 bases, the J end by 7 bases, with 8 bases between. CDR1 and CDR2 from the germline V gene are KGHDR and SFDVKD. The CDR3 covers 13 residues. The CDR3 nucleotides are TGTGCCACCAGTGATTTGCTTGGGAGTGGCTACACCTTC. Residues: CATSDLLGSGYTF.

This chain links TRBV27 with TRBJ2-7, with a weak D call TRBD2 (7 bases). This CDR3 has 15 residues. Per germline, CDR1 MNHEY and CDR2 SMNVEV (reference sequence). The V gene lost 2 bases and the J gene lost 0 bases, with 11 bases spanning the gap. The CDR3 nucleotides are TGTGCCAGCAGTTTAAGGGGGGGGTTCTCCTACGAGCAGTACTTC. Residues: CASSLRGGFSYEQYF.